This T cell receptor beta chain is drawn from a study of OX40 agonist ivuxolimab in advanced cancers. Study observations and caveats: CD8+ T cells (on average) carried more expanded clones than CD4+ T cells.

No patient had autoimmune disease or received systemic immunosuppression. Blood was sampled at baseline, cycle 4 day 1, and cycle 7 day 1. The CDR3 loop spans 16 amino acids. Trimming at V came to 1 base and at J to 6 bases, leaving 9 bases not matched to a gene. The germline gives CDR1 LGHNA, CDR2 YSLEER. The data were produced by immunoSEQ multiplex PCR, yet TCRdb's version contains in-frame clones alone and is incomplete. The table has 46,000 or so clones, 70% to 90% seen once; the top ten hold around 11%. The sample holds one count of this clone. Its target is not known. This receptor was obtained from an adult with an advanced solid tumor such as melanoma, head and neck, liver or kidney cancer. The chain carries TRBV4-3 and TRBJ2-1; TRBD1 matches at 7 bases. Sequencing used CD4+ or CD8+ T cells sorted from blood, obtained in a trial of the OX40 agonist ivuxolimab. The DNA of the CDR3 is TGCGCCAGCAGCCAAGCCCACAGGGGACGAGGCAATGAGCAGTTCTTC. It is translated as CASSQAHRGRGNEQFF.